The following is a T cell receptor beta chain sequence with its context. Its antigen is undetermined. These data come from a study of cytomegalovirus exposure and HLA in healthy donors. Study results and caveats: Associated with cytomegalovirus, according to the listing, were approximately 160 TCR beta chains.

The germline V gene has CDR1 DFQATT and CDR2 SNEGSKA (reference sequence). CDR3 length: 11 amino acids. Trimming shortened V by 5 bases and J by 7 bases, and 11 bases separated the two germline ends. The PCR ran on 60 Vbeta and 13 Jbeta primers. Profiled with immunoSEQ multiplex PCR; TCRdb holds only in-frame clones, not every one. The table shows 60,000 to 85,000 clones, with around 79% occurring only once. The sequenced sample consisted of PBMCs. The chain uses TRBV20-1 and TRBJ1-1; D ambiguous. The TCR comes from a man aged 35-49 years in good health and CMV-seronegative. CDR3 bases: TGCAGTGCTCGCTCGGTCCTTGAAGCTTTCTTT. Translating it yields CSARSVLEAFF.